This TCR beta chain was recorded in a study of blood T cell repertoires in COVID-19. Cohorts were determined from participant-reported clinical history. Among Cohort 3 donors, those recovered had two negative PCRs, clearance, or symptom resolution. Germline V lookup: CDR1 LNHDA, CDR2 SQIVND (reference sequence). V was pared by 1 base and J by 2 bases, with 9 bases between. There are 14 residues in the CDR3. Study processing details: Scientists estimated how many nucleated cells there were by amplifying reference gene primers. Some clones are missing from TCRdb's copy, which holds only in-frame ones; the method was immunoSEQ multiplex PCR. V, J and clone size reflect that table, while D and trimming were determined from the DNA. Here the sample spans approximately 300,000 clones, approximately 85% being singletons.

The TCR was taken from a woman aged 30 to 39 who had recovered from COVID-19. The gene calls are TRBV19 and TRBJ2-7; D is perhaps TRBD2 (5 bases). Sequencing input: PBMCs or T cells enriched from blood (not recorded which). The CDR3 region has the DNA TGTGCCAGTAGTATAGGGGAGAGCCCCTACGAGCAGTACTTC. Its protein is CASSIGESPYEQYF.